A single sample gave rise to the 26 T cell receptor beta chains below, sequenced in a study of T-cell reconstitution after alpha-beta-depleted transplantation in children. Unique molecular identifiers were used to barcode this TCRbeta library. One entry per CDR3 protein results from TCRdb running MiXCR on the PCR reads. Counted here are around 6,100 distinct CDR3 sequences, roughly 17% occurring once; the ten biggest clones make up 10% to 15%. The sequenced sample was PBMCs, mostly from graft donor cells, obtained 60 days after TCRalphabeta/CD19-depleted stem cell transplant. These receptors were taken from a male patient between 10 and 17 years old who had a stem cell transplant for acute myeloid leukemia, so the T cells may come from the graft donor.

This clonotype counts as medium-sized. The DNA of the CDR3 is TGTGCCAGCAGTTTACAGGGCTGGGTGGGTTCCTACGAGCAGTACTTC. It encodes CASSLQGWVGSYEQYF. The genes are TRBV12-3 or TRBV12-4 and TRBJ2-7; D is perhaps TRBD1 (5 bases). CDR3 length: 16 amino acids. Trimming left V 2 bases short and J 1 base short, with 15 bases between.

This clonotype is classed as medium-sized. The rearrangement links TRBV5-6 to TRBJ2-1; D call uncertain. This CDR3 spans 12 amino acids. Looked up from germline, CDR1 is SGHDT and CDR2 is YYEEEE. V dropped 2 bases and J dropped 8 bases, with 8 bases sitting between them. The CDR3 protein is CASSFWGYEQFF. Here the CDR3 DNA reads TGTGCCAGCAGCTTCTGGGGTTATGAGCAGTTCTTC.

There are a few counts of this clonotype. V and J are TRBV20-1 and TRBJ1-1; a weak D match, TRBD1 (5 bases). V was shortened by 7 bases and J by 3 bases, with 12 bases between the two germline ends. CDR1 is DFQATT and CDR2 is SNEGSKA in the germline V gene (reference sequence). This CDR3 spans 12 amino acids. CDR3: CSGATDYTEAFF. In DNA form, the CDR3 reads TGCAGTGGGGCGACAGACTACACTGAAGCTTTCTTT.

The gene calls are TRBV30 and TRBJ1-2; perhaps TRBD1 as D (5 bases). Trimming cost V 3 bases and J 4 bases, with 9 bases left between them. The CDR3 is 12 amino acids. Per the germline V gene, CDR1 is GTSNPN and CDR2 is SVGIG (reference sequence). Here the CDR3 DNA reads TGTGCCTGGAGGCAGGGCACCTATGGCTACACCTTC. This translates into CAWRQGTYGYTF.

The V gene is TRBV6-2 or TRBV6-3, the J gene TRBJ2-7; 7 nucleotides agree with TRBD2. V trimming: 0 bases; J trimming: 5 bases; junction bases outside the gene matches: 10. This CDR3 is 16 amino acids long. Germline V gene lookup returns CDR1 MNHEY and CDR2 SVGEGT. The CDR3: CASSYSGGRGLDEQYF. CDR3 coding DNA: TGTGCCAGCAGTTACTCTGGCGGGAGAGGGCTGGACGAGCAGTACTTC.

This sequence joins TRBV12-3 or TRBV12-4 and TRBJ2-3; the match to TRBD2 covers 11 bases. CDR3 length: 15 residues. Trimming took 5 bases from V and 1 from J; bases not matched to a gene: 2. CDR3: CASSILAGGTDTQYF. CDR3 sequence (DNA): TGTGCCAGCAGTATACTAGCGGGGGGCACAGATACGCAGTATTTT.

V is TRBV9 and J is TRBJ2-1; TRBD2 agrees at 10 bases. Trimming removed 0 bases from V and 6 bases from J; junction bases left unmatched: 3. CDR3 size: 15 residues. Germline V lookup: CDR1 SGDLS, CDR2 YYNGEE. The CDR3 region has the DNA TGTGCCAGCAGCGTAGTTTCTAGCGGGGGCAATGAGCAGTTCTTC. Protein product: CASSVVSSGGNEQFF.

This clonotype is labeled as medium-sized. The chain carries TRBV20-1 and TRBJ2-1; the match to TRBD2 covers 11 bases. The CDR3 runs 14 residues. Per the germline V gene, CDR1 is DFQATT and CDR2 is SNEGSKA (reference sequence). Germline trimming cut 6 bases from V and 7 bases from J; bases unmatched to any gene: 8. For the CDR3, the DNA is TGCAGTGCCCCCGGGACTAGCGGCTCTAATGAGCAGTTCTTC. It codes for CSAPGTSGSNEQFF.

As for this clonotype: An end of the junction does not agree with germline; a read error may underlie this. The chain recombines TRBV5-6 with TRBJ2-1; D gene uncertain. Germline V CDR1 and CDR2: SGHDT, YYEEEE. The CDR3 length is 11 residues. The CDR3 DNA sequence: TGTGCCAGCAGCTTGTGGATGGCCTTGACGTTC. This sequence encodes CASSLWMALTF.

Within the sample, this clonotype is medium-sized. The chain employs TRBV20-1 and TRBJ2-3; a possible D gene is TRBD1 (5 bases). The V end lost 6 bases, the J end lost 0 bases, and 10 bases lay between the germline ends. The germline gives CDR1 DFQATT, CDR2 SNEGSKA (reference sequence). CDR3 length equals 13 residues. The CDR3 region has the DNA TGCAGTGCCCAAGACAGAAGCACAGATACGCAGTATTTT. This translates into CSAQDRSTDTQYF.

This clonotype is labeled as medium-sized (0.01 to 0.1%). This chain uses TRBV27 with TRBJ2-5; D is uncertain. Germline V gives CDR1 MNHEY, CDR2 SMNVEV (reference sequence). CDR3 length: 13 amino acids. V lost 1 base and J lost 4, with 7 bases in between. The CDR3 loop is CASSLFPPETQYF. The DNA for the CDR3 is TGTGCCAGCAGTTTATTCCCCCCAGAGACCCAGTACTTC.

The CDR3 loop reads CASSERKETQYF. In nucleotides, the CDR3 is TGTGCCAGCAGCGAGCGGAAAGAGACCCAGTACTTC. This chain connects TRBV7-9 to TRBJ2-5; maybe TRBD2 (5 bases). The CDR3 is 12 amino acids. V was trimmed by 5 bases and J by 3 bases, leaving 7 bases between them. CDR1 SEHNR and CDR2 FQNEAQ come from the germline V gene (reference sequence).

The chain carries TRBV4-3 and TRBJ2-7, with 8 nucleotides matching TRBD2. The CDR3 has 17 residues. Germline-derived CDR1 and CDR2 are LGHNA and YSLEER. V dropped 0 bases and J dropped 5; count of bases not matched to a gene: 12. The CDR3 here is CASSQDELAASYNEQYF. DNA of the CDR3: TGCGCCAGCAGCCAAGATGAACTAGCGGCCTCCTACAACGAGCAGTACTTC.

This clonotype appeared a few times. V is TRBV7-9 and J is TRBJ1-2; 7 bases map to TRBD1. The ends lost 1 base at V and 5 bases at J; junction bases unmatched: 1. In germline, CDR1 is SEHNR, CDR2 FQNEAQ (reference sequence). The CDR3 totals 13 residues. The CDR3, as DNA: TGTGCCAGCAGCTTAGAGACAGGGTATGGCTACACCTTC. It codes for CASSLETGYGYTF.

This clonotype ranks as medium-sized. This chain connects TRBV29-1 to TRBJ2-7, with D perhaps TRBD1 (5 bases). V gave up 5 bases and J gave up 1 base, with 12 bases separating them. The CDR3 is 13 amino acids. Germline CDR1 reads SQVTM; CDR2 reads ANQGSEA. The CDR3 is CSVQTQGSYEQYF. Here the CDR3 DNA reads TGCAGCGTTCAAACGCAGGGATCCTACGAGCAGTACTTC.

Judged by abundance, this clonotype is medium-sized. The chain uses TRBV20-1 and TRBJ2-3, with D possibly being TRBD2 (5 bases). The V and J ends lost 3 bases and 0 bases respectively, with 10 bases between them. CDR1 and CDR2 from the germline V gene are DFQATT and SNEGSKA (reference sequence). The CDR3 consists of 14 residues. The CDR3 spells CSASLSGSTDTQYF. In nucleotides, the CDR3 is TGCAGTGCTAGTCTGAGCGGTAGCACAGATACGCAGTATTTT.

This clonotype was seen more than once but under ten times. The chain links TRBV6-2 or TRBV6-3 to TRBJ2-7; D unresolved. Trimming left V 1 base short and J 0 bases short, with 1 base between. Germline CDR1 MNHEY, CDR2 SVGEGT. The CDR3 totals 12 residues. The CDR3, as DNA: TGTGCCAGCAGTTACTTCTCCTACGAGCAGTACTTC. As protein: CASSYFSYEQYF.

This clonotype is labeled as medium-sized. The V and J genes are TRBV6-2 or TRBV6-3 and TRBJ2-2; 7 bases align to TRBD1. CDR1 is MNHEY, CDR2 SVGEGT, per germline. This CDR3 comprises 14 residues. V lost 7 bases, J lost 6 bases, and 8 bases stayed unmatched. The CDR3 DNA reads TGTGCCAGCACCCATGGGACAGTCCCCGGGGAGCTGTTTTTT. It translates to CASTHGTVPGELFF.

Worth noting for this clonotype: Since a much larger clone is just one base distant, this may be a read error. This chain joins TRBV12-3 or TRBV12-4 and TRBJ2-1; D gene uncertain. The CDR3 consists of 11 residues. The CDR3 spells CASTRSWNVVF. As DNA, the CDR3 is TGTGCCAGCACCCGTAGCTGGAACGTGGTCTTC.

This clonotype was picked up a small number of times. The chain joins TRBV20-1 to TRBJ2-2; no firm D call. The V gene lost 7 bases and the J gene lost 6 bases, with 12 bases spanning the gap. The CDR3 totals 12 residues. CDR1 is DFQATT and CDR2 is SNEGSKA in the germline V gene (reference sequence). CDR3 bases: TGCAGTGGGTTTTTTAAGGCCGGGGAGCTGTTTTTT. Residues: CSGFFKAGELFF.

V is TRBV5-1 and J is TRBJ1-2, with D perhaps matching TRBD1 (5 bases). The CDR3 runs 14 residues. V was trimmed by 0 bases and J by 2 bases, leaving 8 bases between them. From germline, CDR1 is SGHRS and CDR2 YFSETQ. CDR3 in amino acids: CASSLEGTNYGYTF. The CDR3 DNA sequence: TGCGCCAGCAGCTTGGAAGGGACGAACTATGGCTACACCTTC.

By share of the sample, this clonotype is medium-sized. This chain connects TRBV11-2 to TRBJ2-7; the D gene is possibly TRBD2 (5 bases). The V end was cut by 6 bases, the J end by 0 bases, with 9 bases between. The germline gives CDR1 SGHAT, CDR2 FQNNGV. The CDR3 runs 13 residues. The CDR3 DNA sequence: TGTGCCAGCAGGGGAGCAACCTCCTACGAGCAGTACTTC. Its protein product is CASRGATSYEQYF. Full variable domain (remainder filled in from reference TRBV11-2 and TRBJ2-7): EAGVAQSPRYKIIEKRQSVAFWCNPISGHATLYWYQQILGQGPKLLIQFQNNGVVDDSQLPKDRFSAERLKGVDSTLKIQPAKLEDSAVYLCASRGATSYEQYFGPGTRLTVT.

This clonotype is medium-sized (0.01 to 0.1%) within its sample. The V and J genes are TRBV27 and TRBJ2-3; no clear D. Trimming stripped 3 bases from V and 2 bases from J, with 9 bases between. Per germline, CDR1 MNHEY and CDR2 SMNVEV (reference sequence). This CDR3 is 14 amino acids long. The CDR3, as DNA: TGTGCCAGCAGTTTTGGGCTTAACACAGATACGCAGTATTTT. Its translation is CASSFGLNTDTQYF.

This clonotype qualifies as medium-sized. The CDR3 loop reads CASRPKSNQPQHF. CDR3 DNA sequence: TGTGCCAGCAGACCTAAGAGCAATCAGCCCCAGCATTTT. This rearrangement joins TRBV6-6 to TRBJ1-5, with unresolved D. Looked up from germline, CDR1 is MNHNY and CDR2 is SVGAGI (reference sequence). Trimming took 6 bases from V and 1 from J, leaving 7 bases between them. The CDR3 runs 13 residues.

This clonotype appeared a few times. The chain carries TRBV7-2 and TRBJ1-2; no clear D gene. This CDR3 is built from 14 residues. Germline V gene data show CDR1 as SGHTA and CDR2 as FQGNSA. Deletions cut 5 bases from V and 2 bases from J, with 12 bases between. The CDR3 reads CASSPTHGNYGYTF. CDR3 coding DNA: TGTGCCAGCAGCCCCACGCACGGAAACTATGGCTACACCTTC.

This clonotype is labeled medium-sized. The V gene is TRBV6-5, the J gene TRBJ1-2, with TRBD1 identical over 8 bases. The germline gives CDR1 MNHEY, CDR2 SVGAGI. This CDR3 has 13 amino acids. J lost 8 bases, V lost 2 bases, and 4 bases had no gene match. The CDR3 coding sequence is TGTGCCAGCAGTTACCTCCAGGGGGCGGGCTACACCTTC. Translated, it gives CASSYLQGAGYTF.